This T cell receptor beta chain was captured by sequencing in a study of shared clonotypes between healthy human individuals (dated by TCRdb to 2020 to 2021). In terms of the full investigation: The cohort comprised two women and a few men aged 18 to 49 years. For each donor, CD4 naive and CD4 memory were each given three plates, CD8 naive was given two plates, and CD8 memory was given one plate. The study deeply sequenced blood TCR repertoires of five healthy adults to estimate repertoire size and the extent of clonotype sharing between individuals. Libraries were prepared and TCR repertoires were sequenced by different laboratories using diverse techniques, in order to increase sequencing depth and limit assay-specific biases. Between about 0.9 and 9 billion PBMCs per donor were obtained by leukapheresis. Beyond this particular receptor, the publication reports: Incomplete sequencing was indicated by rarefaction of sorted-subset datasets, despite the large sequencing depth. Estimated clonotype richness was generally larger for naive than for memory subsets. Sampling was restricted to blood, and TCR repertoires in tissues likely differ from the TCR repertoires found in blood. The small number of donors limited the genetic and exposure-history diversity represented. Roughly 5% of naive CD4, 3.5% of naive CD8, roughly 2.5% of memory CD4, and over 0.35% of memory CD8 clonotypes were shared across several donors. Clonotypes shared by all four sorted-subset donors showed higher generation probabilities than non-shared clonotypes. Based on pairwise subsampling, the degree of clonotype sharing among donors was expected to be affected by sequencing depth.

Inclusive of the bounding cysteine and phenylalanine, the CDR3 is 13 residues long. Only the CDR3 DNA is retained, 39 bases long and in frame from the first base. V sheds 2 bases and J sheds 3 bases, leaving 7 bases between their ends. CDR1 and CDR2 are drawn from the germline V gene (reference sequence): SEHNR, FQNEAQ. The donors were healthy, HIV-negative adults who had no recently reported acute infections or vaccinations. Every donor was a Caucasian adult living in Nashville, Tennessee, USA. CD4+ T cells were enriched through magnetic negative selection, after which naive cells were positively selected on CD45RA and the remaining negative fraction served as the memory subset. Blood was obtained by leukapheresis, after which PBMCs were separated by Ficoll-Histopaque density gradient centrifugation and cryopreserved in liquid nitrogen vapor phase. Analytical flow cytometry was used to check the purity and quantity of every magnetically sorted T cell population. Genomic DNA was isolated from each sorted fraction and quantified by UV absorbance on a Nanodrop 2000c.

Using the deep immunoSEQ assay, TCR CDR3 regions were amplified from genomic DNA by multiplex PCR. Extracted genomic DNA from each cell subset was distributed evenly across all wells of several immunoSEQ 96-well plates, and each plate was treated as a replicate. For sorted subsets, 200 to 250 ng of genomic DNA, equivalent to 25,000 to 30,000 T cell genomes, went into each replicate PCR. Purified libraries were measured with a Qubit 3.0 fluorometer, size-checked on a Bioanalyzer 2100, and measured again with the KAPA Library Quantification kit. Every immunoSEQ 96-well plate was sequenced on a separate single-read 150-cycle Illumina NextSeq 550 flow cell. The authors' analysis ran thus. Because the immunoSEQ output held only junctional sequences and lacked quality scores, the filtering could not match the filtering applied to full-length reads. To assign V/J genes and CDR3, sequences were annotated using PyIR, a Python wrapper for IgBLAST v1.9, with IMGT germline references. Any read was removed if the V/J assignment was weak (E-value above 1e-6), the CDR3 was missing, or the read contained stop codons, out-of-frame junctions, or ambiguous translated residues. A V3J clonotype was defined by an identical inferred V gene, J gene, and CDR3 amino acid sequence. The percentage overlap between two repertoires was calculated by dividing the number of shared unique clonotypes by the size of the smaller repertoire. Richness of each repertoire was evaluated using RTK rarefaction, the Chao1 estimator, and Recon v2.1 estimates of unobserved clonotypes. OLGA was used to compute generation probabilities for all TCRbeta clonotypes that the gDNA method yielded from several donors. The table was pulled from immuneACCESS by TCRdb, which kept in-frame rearrangements only. Such tables lose some clones; where checked, under half of the loss comes from unresolved V genes, and the rest has no known cause. V and J calls and clone size are as listed in that table; D and trimming were resolved from the DNA. The sample contains 2 million to 2.5 million clones, 90% to 95% of them found a single time. The ten biggest clones cover roughly 0.39% of the sample.

This clone was observed a handful of times. No antigen is known for it. The sample holds no much larger clone one base away, and base qualities are not on file. This TCR was sampled from a man aged 18-30 years in good health. Some clones in this sample may be carry-over from other donors' samples. In this chain, TRBV7-9 is recombined with TRBJ1-1; too little of a D gene remains to name it. The sample was naive CD4+ T cells from PBMCs. The label giving this sample's cell subset or site can be read as: CD45RA+ positively selected. Here is the DNA: TGTGCCAGCAGCTTATGGTGGGACACTGAAGCTTTCTTT. Protein translation: CASSLWWDTEAFF.